This is a list of T cell receptor beta chains from one sample in a study of metastatic and nonmetastatic thyroid tumors. TCRdb re-clonotyped the PCR reads through MiXCR. The sample yields 30,000 to 45,000 clones, about 27% seen once. The sample consisted of blood. The source is a male donor with papillary thyroid cancer or a benign thyroid nodule (not recorded which). Some clones in this sample may be carry-over from other donors' samples. Each CDR3 is given with its conserved first and last residue.

v_call	j_call	cdr3_aa
TRBV7-2	TRBJ2-3	CATPTGGGEGLADTQYF
TRBV9	TRBJ1-3	CASSPDRLTGNTIYF
TRBV18	TRBJ1-1	CASSSGTGSTEAFF
TRBV20-1	TRBJ1-1	CSAIRLSAEAFF
TRBV6-1	TRBJ2-1	CASKNPRGSYNEQFF
TRBV10-3	TRBJ1-6	CAISEGQGFRNSPLHF
TRBV7-2	TRBJ2-7	CASSLGLSGLYEQYF
TRBV6-1	TRBJ1-3	CASSARPRDSGNTIYF
TRBV12-3/TRBV12-4	TRBJ1-6	CASSLDRGAYNSPLHF
TRBV20-1	TRBJ2-7	CSASVFHEQYF
TRBV20-1	TRBJ2-7	CSAVLDGIGKQYF
TRBV4-2	TRBJ1-3	CASSQGGTGWGSGNTIYF
TRBV6-4	TRBJ2-3	CASSPGQEPADTQYF
TRBV6-1	TRBJ2-5	CASSAGTYQETQYF
TRBV4-2	TRBJ2-3	CASSQGLGAEDTQYF
TRBV6-6	TRBJ2-7	CASSYGGVGYEQYF
TRBV28	TRBJ1-2	CASTEDRNYGYTF
TRBV20-1	TRBJ2-7	CSARTSEGRQYF
TRBV7-9	TRBJ1-6	CASSQGRSSPLHF
TRBV20-1	TRBJ1-2	CSVRGAANYGYTF
TRBV10-1	TRBJ2-7	CASSYSSYEQYF
TRBV27	TRBJ2-1	CASSLFRGLYNEQFF
TRBV5-1	TRBJ1-2	CASSLGTANYGYTF
TRBV16	TRBJ2-1	CASSQSPGPPAGEQFF
TRBV6-5	TRBJ2-7	CASSYVSGGKNEQYF
TRBV20-1	TRBJ2-5	CSARDRILVAGAETQYF
TRBV28	TRBJ1-6	CASTILTGGNNSPLHF
TRBV7-9	TRBJ2-7	CASSLQGFEQYF
TRBV12-3/TRBV12-4	TRBJ1-2	CASSLRRDRVIGYTF
TRBV4-2	TRBJ2-2	CASSQEGRTGELFF
TRBV20-1	TRBJ2-7	CSARTGAADYEQYF
TRBV20-1	TRBJ2-7	CSATPGPRSDEQYF
TRBV15	TRBJ2-1	CATSRGTSGSNEQFF
TRBV20-1	TRBJ2-7	CSRRGTGGSEQYF
TRBV19	TRBJ2-5	CASSGGREETQYF
TRBV12-3/TRBV12-4	TRBJ1-2	CASSPGGTGVYGYTF
TRBV11-1	TRBJ2-7	CASSLVRELGGYF
TRBV11-1	TRBJ2-7	CASSPTAATRYDTVQYF
TRBV24-1	TRBJ2-3	CATSDSSETDTQYF
TRBV3-1	TRBJ2-5	CASSPRTSGRSRETQYF